This is a list of T cell receptor beta chains from one sample in a study of blood T cell repertoires in COVID-19. Assay used: immunoSEQ multiplex PCR; TCRdb lists only in-frame clones, some missing. This sample has around 230,000 clones, with 82% found just once. Sequencing was performed on peripheral blood. All receptors come from a woman aged 60-75 years with active or convalescent COVID-19. The CDR3 runs from the conserved cysteine through the conserved F or W. The listing skips clone size in some rows; elsewhere it reads once, few, many or a size class.

clone size	J gene	V gene	CDR3 protein
many	TRBJ1-3	TRBV3-1/TRBV3-2	CASSYLGRERNTIYF
-	TRBJ1-1	TRBV7-9	CASSFAGGFGEAFF
-	TRBJ2-1	TRBV24-1	CATSGGTGLYNEQFF
-	TRBJ1-2	TRBV5-6	CASSLFGQGGNYGYTF
-	TRBJ2-7	TRBV4-2	CASSQDFRGLADTEQYF
-	TRBJ2-5	TRBV7-2	CASSSLAGGPETQYF
-	TRBJ1-1	TRBV11-2	CASSFEEGNTEAFF
-	TRBJ2-7	TRBV3-1/TRBV3-2	CASSQGNSPSSAYEQYF
-	TRBJ2-7	TRBV2	CASSVGRDVHEQYF
-	TRBJ1-1	TRBV6-5	CATESLVGGGTEAFF
-	TRBJ2-7	TRBV18	CASSEGEGEQYF
-	TRBJ1-5	TRBV3-1/TRBV3-2	CASSQVSGQPQHF
-	TRBJ1-3	TRBV29-1	CSAAGTESGNTIYF
few	TRBJ2-7	TRBV21-1	CASSHGTGSHEQYF
once	TRBJ2-2	TRBV18	CASSLYAGTAELFF
-	TRBJ1-6	TRBV3-1/TRBV3-2	CASSQVGSSPLHF
-	TRBJ1-2	TRBV19	CASSDSGTGYGYTF
-	TRBJ2-5	TRBV6-6	CASSYSRPTGETQYF
-	TRBJ1-5	TRBV6-5	CASSYTRGNQPQHF
-	TRBJ1-2	TRBV7-2	CASSVNPGHGYTF
-	TRBJ2-1	TRBV6-4	CASSERGGPYNEQFF
-	TRBJ1-5	TRBV7-9	CASSPGAGGGQPQHF
-	TRBJ2-1	TRBV7-2	CASSPTSGGAGNEQFF
-	TRBJ2-5	TRBV19	CASSLSGGRGETQYF
-	TRBJ1-6	TRBV6-2/TRBV6-3	CASSYPGQIGNSPLHF
-	TRBJ2-3	TRBV19	CASSIDAAGARTDTQYF
-	TRBJ2-1	TRBV27	CASSFGRTGGIEFF
-	TRBJ2-5	TRBV12-3/TRBV12-4	CASRRGMQETQYF
-	TRBJ2-1	TRBV9	CASSLGLGSYNEQFF
-	TRBJ1-5	TRBV2	CASSDGGGNQPQHF
-	TRBJ2-3	TRBV19	CASTAGTGVGDTQYF
-	TRBJ2-1	TRBV2	CASSELQINEQFF
-	TRBJ2-7	TRBV4-3	CASSQDVGGLVSEQYF
-	TRBJ2-5	TRBV5-5	CASSLGGLAGGPRETQYF
-	TRBJ1-3	TRBV30	CALRGRGGNTIYF
-	TRBJ1-3	TRBV5-1	CASNPGPLGNTIYF
-	TRBJ2-1	TRBV7-6	CASIRGTGGPYNEQFF
few	TRBJ1-2	TRBV9	CASSVGRGLNYGYTF
-	TRBJ2-7	TRBV6-6	CASSYSGTRYEQYF
once	TRBJ2-1	TRBV21-1	CASSKVLLWGGSYNEQFF
few	TRBJ1-1	TRBV7-2	CASRSHTGLNTEAFF
-	TRBJ2-2	TRBV18	CASSQLANTNTGELFF
few	TRBJ2-2	TRBV7-9	CASRHGTESPTGELFF
-	TRBJ1-1	TRBV9	CASSVGERGEAFF
-	TRBJ2-1	TRBV7-3	CASSLVAGGRGISEQFF
-	TRBJ1-2	TRBV4-2	CASSQDVQSRYGYTF
-	TRBJ1-2	TRBV27	CASSLPTRGYTF
-	TRBJ2-1	TRBV5-6	CASSLTGHPHGQFF
-	TRBJ1-1	TRBV19	CASRRSSGGHTEAFF
-	TRBJ2-2	TRBV18	CASSRAEDGELFF
-	TRBJ1-1	TRBV19	CASSMWTANTEAFF
few	TRBJ2-5	TRBV6-6	CASGGSGQETQYF
-	TRBJ1-2	TRBV18	CASSPPQTRRPGYTF
-	TRBJ2-3	TRBV7-2	CASSLASGGGQDTQYF
few	TRBJ1-3	TRBV4-1	CASSQASVSGNTIYF
-	TRBJ1-2	TRBV6-5	CASSRTPNYGYTF
-	TRBJ2-3	TRBV5-1	CASSLDGLDTDTQYF